Detailed here is one TCR beta chain. The PCR contained 60 Vbeta and 13 Jbeta primers. Profiled with immunoSEQ multiplex PCR; TCRdb holds only in-frame clones, not every one. The sample holds about 180,000 clones, 75% to 85% seen once. This entry belongs to a study of cytomegalovirus exposure and HLA in healthy donors. The CDR3 sequence is 13 residues long. Germline CDR1 and CDR2: LNHNV and YYDKDF (reference sequence). Between the trimmed V and J ends, which lost 0 bases and 8 bases, there was a span of 10 bases. Sequencing used PBMCs. This sequence originates from a man between 18 and 35 years old in good health and CMV-seronegative. The V and J genes are TRBV15 and TRBJ1-1, with a possible D match to TRBD1 (5 bases). The CDR3 region is CATSRDGAAEAFF. CDR3 nucleotide sequence: TGTGCCACCAGCAGAGATGGGGCGGCCGAAGCTTTCTTT. Combining the CDR3 with reference TRBV15 and TRBJ1-1 gives the whole variable domain DAMVIQNPRYQVTQFGKPVTLSCSQTLNHNVMYWYQQKSSQAPKLLFHYYDKDFNNEADTPDNFQSRRPNTSFCFLDIRSPGLGDTAMYLCATSRDGAAEAFFGQGTRLTVV.